This T cell receptor beta chain was recorded in a study of cytomegalovirus exposure and HLA in healthy donors. Both 60 Vbeta primers and 13 Jbeta primers went into the PCR. The method was immunoSEQ multiplex PCR; TCRdb's version includes in-frame clones alone and lacks a portion of them. The table lists tens of thousands of clones, roughly 80% of them singletons. Broader study findings: The study labeled around 160 TCR beta chains cytomegalovirus-associated. Later analysis suggested links between common viral pathogens and several top significant clusters.

Concerning this clone: As yet, its antigen is unknown.

CDR3 length equals 14 residues. V trimming: 1 base; J trimming: 8 bases; junction bases outside the gene matches: 7. The germline V gene has CDR1 SGHTA and CDR2 FQGNSA. The sample taken for sequencing was PBMCs. This sequence originates from a man aged 45-65 years in good health and CMV-seropositive. The chain links TRBV7-2 to TRBJ1-1, with TRBD1 matching over 7 bases. The CDR3 protein is CASSLETGPGEAFF. DNA of the CDR3: TGTGCCAGCAGCTTAGAGACAGGGCCTGGGGAAGCTTTCTTT.